This record looks at one T cell receptor (beta chain) sequence and its context. This sample is drawn from a study of cytomegalovirus exposure and HLA in healthy donors. Study background: In a previous analysis, nearly 120 million unique TCR beta sequences were found from 150 million to 200 million T cells.

This CDR3 spans 15 amino acids. V was pared by 4 bases and J by 3 bases, with 6 bases of the junction left unmatched. CDR1 is LNHDA and CDR2 is SQIVND in the germline V gene (reference sequence). The PCR ran on 60 Vbeta and 13 Jbeta primers. Data came from immunoSEQ multiplex PCR; TCRdb stores just in-frame clones and leaves some out. The sample totals some 130,000 clones. This sequence originates from a woman aged 40 to 55 in good health and CMV-seropositive. This chain connects TRBV19 to TRBJ2-7; 10 bases agree with TRBD1. Specimen: PBMCs. This CDR3 is CASSTDRGPLYEQYF. DNA for the CDR3: TGTGCCAGTAGTACCGACAGGGGGCCTCTCTACGAGCAGTACTTC.